This T cell receptor beta chain was obtained from a study of blood T cells in healthy people across ages. Study results and caveats: Estimated diversity, derived from one million T cells, was regarded as an underestimate.

This clonotype has only a few counts. Its antigen is not identified. The CDR3 loop spans 16 amino acids. CDR1 and CDR2 from the germline V gene are MNHEY and SVGAGI. V was shortened by 0 bases and J by 0 bases, with 6 bases between the two germline ends. Primed by a sample-barcoded 5' primer and a J-beta primer mix, a second PCR proceeded for roughly 7 to 11 cycles. The template-switch adaptor, which had 12 random nucleotides, put a tag on each cDNA molecule. MiXCR, applied by TCRdb to the 5' RACE reads, yields one record per CDR3 protein. The sample holds hundreds of thousands of distinct CDR3 sequences; 55% to 75% are singletons and the top ten take roughly 22%. Each sample used at least 6.5 million PBMCs. The authors extracted at least 5 micrograms of total RNA per sample.

This receptor was taken from a man aged 30 to 39 in good health. This chain joins TRBV6-5 and TRBJ2-6, with D unclear. The material sequenced was blood. The CDR3 nucleotides are TGTGCCAGCAGTTACTCGGCAGCCTCTGGGGCCAACGTCCTGACTTTC. This encodes CASSYSAASGANVLTF.